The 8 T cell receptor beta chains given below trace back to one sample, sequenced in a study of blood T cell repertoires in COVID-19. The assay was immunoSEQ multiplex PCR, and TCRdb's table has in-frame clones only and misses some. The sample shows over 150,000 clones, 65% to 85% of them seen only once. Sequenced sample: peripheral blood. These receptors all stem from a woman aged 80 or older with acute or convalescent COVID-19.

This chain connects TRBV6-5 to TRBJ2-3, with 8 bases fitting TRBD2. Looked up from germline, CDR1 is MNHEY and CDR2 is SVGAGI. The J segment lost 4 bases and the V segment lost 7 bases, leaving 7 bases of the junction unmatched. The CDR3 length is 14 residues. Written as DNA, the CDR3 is TGTGCCAGCAACGAACGGGGGGGCCCAGATACGCAGTATTTT. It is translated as CASNERGGPDTQYF.

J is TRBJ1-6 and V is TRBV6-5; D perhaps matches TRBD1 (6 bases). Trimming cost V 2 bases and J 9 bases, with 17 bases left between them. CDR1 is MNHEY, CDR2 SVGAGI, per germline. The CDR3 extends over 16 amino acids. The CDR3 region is CASSYNSGGRGSPLHF. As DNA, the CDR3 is TGTGCCAGCAGTTACAATAGTGGGGGCCGCGGTTCACCCCTCCACTTT.

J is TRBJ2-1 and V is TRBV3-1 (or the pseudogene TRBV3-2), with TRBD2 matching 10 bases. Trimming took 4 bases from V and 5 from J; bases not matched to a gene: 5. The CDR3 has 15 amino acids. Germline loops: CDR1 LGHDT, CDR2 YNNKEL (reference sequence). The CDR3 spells CASSPLAGANNEQFF. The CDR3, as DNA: TGTGCCAGCAGCCCGCTAGCGGGGGCGAACAATGAGCAGTTCTTC.

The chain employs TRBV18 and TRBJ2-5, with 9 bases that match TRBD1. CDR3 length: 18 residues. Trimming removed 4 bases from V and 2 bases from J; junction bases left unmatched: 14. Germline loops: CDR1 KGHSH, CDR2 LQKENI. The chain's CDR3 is CASSLLHNRGRVQETQYF. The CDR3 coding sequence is TGTGCCAGCTCACTTCTCCACAACAGGGGGCGCGTTCAAGAGACCCAGTACTTC.

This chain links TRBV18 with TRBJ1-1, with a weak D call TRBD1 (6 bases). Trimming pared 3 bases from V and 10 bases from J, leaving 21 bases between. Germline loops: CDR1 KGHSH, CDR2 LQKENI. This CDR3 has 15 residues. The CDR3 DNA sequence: TGTGCCAGCTCACCTGGACAGCCAAGATTAGTCTCAGCTTTCTTT. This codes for CASSPGQPRLVSAFF.

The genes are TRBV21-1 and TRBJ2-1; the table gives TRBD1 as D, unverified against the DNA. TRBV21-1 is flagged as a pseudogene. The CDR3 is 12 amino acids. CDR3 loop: CASKGQYNEQFF. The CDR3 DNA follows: TGTGCCAGCAAGGGACAGTACAATGAGCAGTTCTTC.

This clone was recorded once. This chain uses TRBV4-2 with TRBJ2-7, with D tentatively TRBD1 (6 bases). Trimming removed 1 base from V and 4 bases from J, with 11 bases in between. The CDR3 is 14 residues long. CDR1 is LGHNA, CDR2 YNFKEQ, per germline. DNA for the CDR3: TGTGCCAGCAGCCAAGCGGCAGGGGATTACGAGCAGTACTTC. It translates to CASSQAAGDYEQYF.

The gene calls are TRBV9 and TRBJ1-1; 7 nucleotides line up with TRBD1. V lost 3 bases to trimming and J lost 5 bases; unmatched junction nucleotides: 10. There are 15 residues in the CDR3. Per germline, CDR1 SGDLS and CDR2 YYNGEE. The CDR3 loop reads CASSASDRVRTEAFF. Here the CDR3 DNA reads TGTGCCAGCAGCGCCTCCGACAGGGTGAGGACTGAAGCTTTCTTT. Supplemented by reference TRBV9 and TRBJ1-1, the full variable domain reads DSGVTQTPKHLITATGQRVTLRCSPRSGDLSVYWYQQSLDQGLQFLIQYYNGEERAKGNILERFSAQQFPDLHSELNLSSLELGDSALYFCASSASDRVRTEAFFGQGTRLTVV.